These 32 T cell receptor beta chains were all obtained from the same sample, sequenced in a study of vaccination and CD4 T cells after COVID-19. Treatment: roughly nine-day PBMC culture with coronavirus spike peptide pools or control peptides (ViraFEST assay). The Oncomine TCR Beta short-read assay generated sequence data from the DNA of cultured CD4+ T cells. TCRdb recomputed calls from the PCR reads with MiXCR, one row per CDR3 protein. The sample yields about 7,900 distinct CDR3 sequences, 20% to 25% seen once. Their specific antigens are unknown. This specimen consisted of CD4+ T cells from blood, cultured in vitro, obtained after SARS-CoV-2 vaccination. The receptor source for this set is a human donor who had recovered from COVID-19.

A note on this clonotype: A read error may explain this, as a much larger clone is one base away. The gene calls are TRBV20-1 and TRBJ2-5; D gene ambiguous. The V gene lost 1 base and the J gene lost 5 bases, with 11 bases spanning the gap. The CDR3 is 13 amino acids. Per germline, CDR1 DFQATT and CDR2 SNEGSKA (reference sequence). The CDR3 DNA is TGCAGTGCTAGAGCTGGTCGTGGGGAGACCCAGTACTTC. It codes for CSARAGRGETQYF.

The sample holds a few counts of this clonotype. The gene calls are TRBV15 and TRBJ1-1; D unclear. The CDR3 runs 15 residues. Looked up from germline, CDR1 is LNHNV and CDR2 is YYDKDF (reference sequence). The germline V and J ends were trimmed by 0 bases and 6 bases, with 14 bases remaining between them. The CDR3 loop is CATSRDFRFGSEAFF. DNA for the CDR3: TGTGCCACCAGCAGAGATTTCAGGTTCGGATCTGAAGCTTTCTTT.

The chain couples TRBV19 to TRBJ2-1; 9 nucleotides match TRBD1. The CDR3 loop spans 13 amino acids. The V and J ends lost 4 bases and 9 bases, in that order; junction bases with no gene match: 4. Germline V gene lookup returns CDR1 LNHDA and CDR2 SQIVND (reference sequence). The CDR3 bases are TGTGCCAGTAGTAGCACAGGGGGCGGTGAGCAGTTCTTC. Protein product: CASSSTGGGEQFF.

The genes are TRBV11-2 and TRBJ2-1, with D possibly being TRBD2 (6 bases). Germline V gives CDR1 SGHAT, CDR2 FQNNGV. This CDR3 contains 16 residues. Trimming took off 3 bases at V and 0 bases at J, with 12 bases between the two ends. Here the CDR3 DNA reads TGTGCCAGCAGCTTCTGGAGGGGCAGCTCCTACAATGAGCAGTTCTTC. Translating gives CASSFWRGSSYNEQFF. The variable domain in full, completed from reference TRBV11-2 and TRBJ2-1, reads EAGVAQSPRYKIIEKRQSVAFWCNPISGHATLYWYQQILGQGPKLLIQFQNNGVVDDSQLPKDRFSAERLKGVDSTLKIQPAKLEDSAVYLCASSFWRGSSYNEQFFGPGTRLTVL.

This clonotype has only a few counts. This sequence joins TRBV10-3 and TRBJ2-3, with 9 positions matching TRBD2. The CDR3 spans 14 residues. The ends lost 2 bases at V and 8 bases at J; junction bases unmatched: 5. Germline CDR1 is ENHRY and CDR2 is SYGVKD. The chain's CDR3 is CAISEVAGAGTQYF. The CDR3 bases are TGTGCCATCAGTGAGGTAGCGGGAGCGGGTACGCAGTATTTT.

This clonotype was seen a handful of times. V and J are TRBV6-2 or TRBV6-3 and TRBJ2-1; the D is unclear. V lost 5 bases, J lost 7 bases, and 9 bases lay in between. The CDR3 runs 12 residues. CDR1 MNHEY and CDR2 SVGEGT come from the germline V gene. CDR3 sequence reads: CASSDFMNEQFF. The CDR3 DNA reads TGTGCCAGCAGTGACTTCATGAATGAGCAGTTCTTC.

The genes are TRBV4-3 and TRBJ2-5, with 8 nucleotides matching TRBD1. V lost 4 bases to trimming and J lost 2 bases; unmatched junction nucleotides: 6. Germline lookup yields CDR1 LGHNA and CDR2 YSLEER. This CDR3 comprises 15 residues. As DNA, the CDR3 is TGCGCCAGCAGCCGCGCCGGGACAGGACAAGAGACCCAGTACTTC. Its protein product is CASSRAGTGQETQYF.

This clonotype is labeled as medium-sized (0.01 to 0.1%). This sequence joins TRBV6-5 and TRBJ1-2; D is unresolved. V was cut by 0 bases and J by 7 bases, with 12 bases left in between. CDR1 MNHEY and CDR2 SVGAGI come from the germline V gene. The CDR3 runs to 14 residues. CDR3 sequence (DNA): TGTGCCAGCAGTTACTCATCAAGCCTGCCTGGCTACACCTTC. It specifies CASSYSSSLPGYTF.

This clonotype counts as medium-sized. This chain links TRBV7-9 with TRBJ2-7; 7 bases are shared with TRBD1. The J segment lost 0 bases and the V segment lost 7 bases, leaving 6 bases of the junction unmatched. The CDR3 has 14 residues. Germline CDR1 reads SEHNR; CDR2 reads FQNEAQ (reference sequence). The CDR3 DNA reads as TGTGCCAGCATGCCCAGGGGGAGCTCCTACGAGCAGTACTTC. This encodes CASMPRGSSYEQYF.

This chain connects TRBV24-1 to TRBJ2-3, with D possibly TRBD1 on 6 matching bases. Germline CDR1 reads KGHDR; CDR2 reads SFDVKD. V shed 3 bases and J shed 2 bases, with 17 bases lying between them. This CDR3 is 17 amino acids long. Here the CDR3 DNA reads TGTGCCACCAGTGATGCATCGGGGACATATGCCACAGATACGCAGTATTTT. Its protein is CATSDASGTYATDTQYF.

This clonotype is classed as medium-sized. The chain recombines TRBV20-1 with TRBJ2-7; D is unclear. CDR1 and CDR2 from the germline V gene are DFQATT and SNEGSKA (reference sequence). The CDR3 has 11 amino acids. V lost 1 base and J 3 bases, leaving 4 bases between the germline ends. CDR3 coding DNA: TGCAGTGCTAGAGGCTTCTACGAGCAGTACTTC. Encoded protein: CSARGFYEQYF.

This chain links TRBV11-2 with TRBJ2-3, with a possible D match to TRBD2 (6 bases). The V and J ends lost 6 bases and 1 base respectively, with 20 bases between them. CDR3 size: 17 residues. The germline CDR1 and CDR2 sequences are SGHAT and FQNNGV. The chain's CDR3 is CASSPGGERARTDTQYF. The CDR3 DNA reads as TGTGCCAGCAGTCCAGGAGGGGAGCGGGCCCGCACAGATACGCAGTATTTT.

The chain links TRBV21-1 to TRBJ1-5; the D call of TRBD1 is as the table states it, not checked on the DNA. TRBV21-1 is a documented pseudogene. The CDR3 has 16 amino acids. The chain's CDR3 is CASSKEAGVSNQPQHF. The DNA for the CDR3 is TGTGCCAGCAGCAAAGAGGCAGGGGTTAGCAATCAGCCCCAGCATTTT.

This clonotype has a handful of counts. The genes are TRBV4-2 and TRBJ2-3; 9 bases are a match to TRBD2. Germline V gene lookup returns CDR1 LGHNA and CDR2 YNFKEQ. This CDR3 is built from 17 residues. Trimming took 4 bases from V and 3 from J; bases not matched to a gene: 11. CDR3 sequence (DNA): TGTGCCAGCAGCCGACTGGGGGGGAGCGGGAGGACAGATACGCAGTATTTT. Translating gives CASSRLGGSGRTDTQYF.

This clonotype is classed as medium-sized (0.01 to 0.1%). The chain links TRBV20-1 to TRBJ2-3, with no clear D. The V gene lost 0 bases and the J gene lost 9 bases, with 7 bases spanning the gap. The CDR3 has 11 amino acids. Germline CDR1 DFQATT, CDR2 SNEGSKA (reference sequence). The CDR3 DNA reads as TGCAGTGCTAGAGATCCCCCCACGCAGTATTTT. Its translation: CSARDPPTQYF.

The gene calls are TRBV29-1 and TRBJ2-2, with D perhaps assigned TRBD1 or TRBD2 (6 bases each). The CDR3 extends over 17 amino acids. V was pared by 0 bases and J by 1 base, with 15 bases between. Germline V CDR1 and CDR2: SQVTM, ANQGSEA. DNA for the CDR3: TGCAGCGTTGAAGATGGGGGGCAGGGCCAGAACACCGGGGAGCTGTTTTTT. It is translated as CSVEDGGQGQNTGELFF.

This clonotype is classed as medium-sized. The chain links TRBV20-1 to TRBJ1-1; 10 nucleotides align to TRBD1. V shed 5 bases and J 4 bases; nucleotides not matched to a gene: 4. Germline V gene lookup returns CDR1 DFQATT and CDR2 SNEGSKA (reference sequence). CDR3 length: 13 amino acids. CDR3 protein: CSAWDRGGTEAFF. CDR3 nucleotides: TGCAGTGCTTGGGACAGGGGAGGCACTGAAGCTTTCTTT.

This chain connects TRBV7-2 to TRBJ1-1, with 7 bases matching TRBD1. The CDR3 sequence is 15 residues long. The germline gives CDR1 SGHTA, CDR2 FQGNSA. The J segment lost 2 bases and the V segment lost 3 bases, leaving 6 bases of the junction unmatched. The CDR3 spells CASSLAGQPNTEAFF. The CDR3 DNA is TGTGCCAGCAGCTTGGCGGGACAGCCAAACACTGAAGCTTTCTTT.

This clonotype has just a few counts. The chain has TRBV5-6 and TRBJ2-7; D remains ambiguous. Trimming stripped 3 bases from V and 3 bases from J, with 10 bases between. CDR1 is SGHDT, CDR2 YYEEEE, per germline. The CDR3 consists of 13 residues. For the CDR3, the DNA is TGTGCCAGCAGCTCCGGACGGAACTACGAGCAGTACTTC. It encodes CASSSGRNYEQYF.

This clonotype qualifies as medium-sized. The CDR3 spells CSASFSPLHF. CDR3 sequence (DNA): TGCAGTGCTAGTTTCTCACCCCTCCACTTT. V and J are TRBV20-1 and TRBJ1-6; D uncertain. The V end lost 3 bases, the J end lost 10 bases, and 4 bases lay between the germline ends. There are 10 residues in the CDR3. Looked up from germline, CDR1 is DFQATT and CDR2 is SNEGSKA (reference sequence).

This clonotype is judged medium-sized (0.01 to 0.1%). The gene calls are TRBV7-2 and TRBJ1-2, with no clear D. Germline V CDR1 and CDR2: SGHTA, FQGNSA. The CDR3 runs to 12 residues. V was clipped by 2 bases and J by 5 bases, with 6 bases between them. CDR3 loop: CASSLTAYGYTF. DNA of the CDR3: TGTGCCAGCAGCTTAACAGCGTATGGCTACACCTTC.

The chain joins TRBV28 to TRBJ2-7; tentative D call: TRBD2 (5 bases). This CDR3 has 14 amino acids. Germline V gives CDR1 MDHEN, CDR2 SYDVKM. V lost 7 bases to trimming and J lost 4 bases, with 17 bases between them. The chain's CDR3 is CASTIGSHSYEQYF. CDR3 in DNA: TGTGCCAGCACCATAGGGAGTCATTCTTACGAGCAGTACTTC.

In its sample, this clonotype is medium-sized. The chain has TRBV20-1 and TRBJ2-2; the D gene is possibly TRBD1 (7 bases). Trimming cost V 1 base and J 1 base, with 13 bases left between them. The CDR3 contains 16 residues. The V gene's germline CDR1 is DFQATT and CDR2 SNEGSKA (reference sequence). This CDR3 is CSARAAGQMNTGELFF. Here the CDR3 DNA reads TGCAGTGCTAGAGCGGCGGGACAGATGAACACCGGGGAGCTGTTTTTT.

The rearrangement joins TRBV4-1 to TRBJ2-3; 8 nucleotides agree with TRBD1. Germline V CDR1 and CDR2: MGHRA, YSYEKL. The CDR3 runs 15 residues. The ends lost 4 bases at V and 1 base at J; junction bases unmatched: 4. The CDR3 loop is CASSLPGQGTDTQYF. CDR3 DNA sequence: TGCGCCAGCAGCCTACCGGGACAGGGCACAGATACGCAGTATTTT.

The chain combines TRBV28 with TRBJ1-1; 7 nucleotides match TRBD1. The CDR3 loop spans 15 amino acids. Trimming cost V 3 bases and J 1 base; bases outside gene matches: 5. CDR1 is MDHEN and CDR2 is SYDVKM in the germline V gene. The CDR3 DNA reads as TGTGCCAGCAGTTTCCTGGGACAGCAGAACACTGAAGCTTTCTTT. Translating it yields CASSFLGQQNTEAFF.

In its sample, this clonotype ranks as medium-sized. The CDR3 is CASSQRTAQPQHF. The CDR3, as DNA: TGTGCCAGCAGCCAGCGGACCGCTCAGCCCCAGCATTTT. The chain has TRBV7-2 and TRBJ1-5; D is unresolved. With 5 bases removed from V and 6 bases from J, the gap between germline ends came to 11 bases. The CDR3 runs 13 residues. The germline V gene encodes CDR1 SGHTA and CDR2 FQGNSA.

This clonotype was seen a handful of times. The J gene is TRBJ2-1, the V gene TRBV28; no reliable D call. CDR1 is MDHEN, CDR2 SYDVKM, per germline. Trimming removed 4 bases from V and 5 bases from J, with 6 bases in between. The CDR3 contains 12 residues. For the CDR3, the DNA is TGTGCCAGCAGTTCAATTAACAATGAGCAGTTCTTC. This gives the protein CASSSINNEQFF.

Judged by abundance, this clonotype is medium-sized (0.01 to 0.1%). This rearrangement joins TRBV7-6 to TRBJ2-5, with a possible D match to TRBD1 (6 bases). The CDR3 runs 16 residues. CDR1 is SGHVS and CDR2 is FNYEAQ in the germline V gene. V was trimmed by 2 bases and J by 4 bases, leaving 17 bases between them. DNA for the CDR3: TGTGCCAGCAGCTTAACAGGGCCTATCTGGGGAGAGACCCAGTACTTC. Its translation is CASSLTGPIWGETQYF.

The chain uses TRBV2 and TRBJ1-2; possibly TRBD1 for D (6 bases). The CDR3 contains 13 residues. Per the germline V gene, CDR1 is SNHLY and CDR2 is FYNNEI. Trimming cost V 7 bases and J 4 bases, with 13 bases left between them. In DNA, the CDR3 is TGTGCCAGCACGGGGGGCCTTACCTATGGCTACACCTTC. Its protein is CASTGGLTYGYTF.

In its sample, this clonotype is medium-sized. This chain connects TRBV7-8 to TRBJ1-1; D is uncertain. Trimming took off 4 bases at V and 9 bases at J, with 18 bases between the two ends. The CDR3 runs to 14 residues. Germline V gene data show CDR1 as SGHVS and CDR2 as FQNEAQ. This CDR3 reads CASSSWTEADQAFF. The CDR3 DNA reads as TGTGCCAGCAGCTCCTGGACGGAGGCCGACCAAGCTTTCTTT.

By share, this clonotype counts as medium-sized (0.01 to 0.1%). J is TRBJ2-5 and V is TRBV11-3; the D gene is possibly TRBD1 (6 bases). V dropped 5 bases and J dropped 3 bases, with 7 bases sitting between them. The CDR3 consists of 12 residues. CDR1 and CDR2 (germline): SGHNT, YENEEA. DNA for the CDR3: TGTGCCAGCAGCAACAGGGAAGAGACCCAGTACTTC. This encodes CASSNREETQYF.

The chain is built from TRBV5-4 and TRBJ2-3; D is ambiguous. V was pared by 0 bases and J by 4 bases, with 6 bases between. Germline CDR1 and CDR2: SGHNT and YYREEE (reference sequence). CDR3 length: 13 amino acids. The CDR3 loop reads CASSLAPADTQYF. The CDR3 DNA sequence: TGTGCCAGCAGCTTGGCCCCTGCAGATACGCAGTATTTT.